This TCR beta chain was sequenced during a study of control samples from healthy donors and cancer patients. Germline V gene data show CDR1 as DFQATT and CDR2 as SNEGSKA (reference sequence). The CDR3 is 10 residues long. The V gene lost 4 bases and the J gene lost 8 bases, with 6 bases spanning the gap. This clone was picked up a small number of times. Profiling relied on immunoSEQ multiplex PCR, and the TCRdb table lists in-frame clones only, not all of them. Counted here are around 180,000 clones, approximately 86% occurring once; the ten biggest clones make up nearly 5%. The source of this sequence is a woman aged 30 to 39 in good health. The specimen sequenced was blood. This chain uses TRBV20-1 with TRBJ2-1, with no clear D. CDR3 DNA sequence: TGCAGTGCTATGAAACATGAGCAGTTCTTC. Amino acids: CSAMKHEQFF.